The 27 T cell receptor beta chains given below trace back to one sample, sequenced in a study of T cell changes during pregnancy in multiple sclerosis. Generated by immunoSEQ multiplex PCR, the TCRdb table keeps only in-frame clones and is missing some. Among 60,000 or so clones listed, 75% to 90% were seen once. Sequenced material: peripheral blood, taken in the first trimester of pregnancy. Receptors were obtained from a female donor in good health, enrolled as a control in a pregnancy study.

This clone has more than one count but fewer than ten. The chain uses TRBV5-3 and TRBJ1-6, with 9 bases aligning to TRBD1. TRBV5-3 belongs to the ORF category, with a function that is uncertain. Losses at the gene ends were 3 bases for V and 9 bases for J; bases not matched to a gene: 19. The CDR3 is made up of 19 amino acids. The DNA of the CDR3 is TGTGCCAGAAGCTCAACCACGGACAGGGGAGGGTGGGGTGCTTCACCCCTCCACTTT. This sequence encodes CARSSTTDRGGWGASPLHF.

This sequence joins TRBV15 and TRBJ1-3; D might be TRBD1 (5 bases). The CDR3 runs 15 residues. Germline CDR1 is LNHNV and CDR2 is YYDKDF (reference sequence). V dropped 9 bases and J dropped 0 bases, with 15 bases sitting between them. The CDR3 sequence is CATSVRDYSGNTIYF. The CDR3 DNA reads as TGTGCCACGAGCGTCAGGGACTACTCTGGAAACACCATATATTTT.

This clone was counted once. The chain joins TRBV30 to TRBJ1-6; D is possibly TRBD1 (6 bases). Between the trimmed V and J ends, which lost 4 bases and 6 bases, there was a span of 10 bases. This CDR3 is built from 13 residues. Per germline, CDR1 GTSNPN and CDR2 SVGIG (reference sequence). The CDR3 sequence: CAWIRGGNSPLHF. CDR3 in DNA: TGTGCCTGGATCAGGGGTGGTAATTCACCCCTCCACTTT.

The chain has TRBV11-1 and TRBJ2-5, with a possible D match to TRBD1 (6 bases). The ends were cut back, 5 bases at V and 4 bases at J, with 8 bases in the middle. The CDR3 extends over 12 amino acids. Germline V gives CDR1 SGHAT, CDR2 FQDESV (reference sequence). The CDR3 spells CASSTGSETQYF. CDR3 DNA sequence: TGTGCCAGCAGCACAGGGTCAGAGACCCAGTACTTC. Variable domain in full (rest from reference TRBV11-1 and TRBJ2-5): EAEVAQSPRYKITEKSQAVAFWCDPISGHATLYWYRQILGQGPELLVQFQDESVVDDSQLPKDRFSAERLKGVDSTLKIQPAELGDSAMYLCASSTGSETQYFGPGTRLLVL.

The chain links TRBV7-9 to TRBJ1-1, with a possible D match to TRBD1 (6 bases). Germline CDR1 SEHNR, CDR2 FQNEAQ (reference sequence). The length of the CDR3 is 15 residues. Deletions cut 0 bases from V and 1 base from J, with 9 bases between. The CDR3, as DNA: TGTGCCAGCAGCTTAGCCCGACAGGAGAACACTGAAGCTTTCTTT. As protein: CASSLARQENTEAFF. The full variable domain, completed using reference TRBV7-9 and TRBJ1-1, is DTGVSQNPRHKITKRGQNVTFRCDPISEHNRLYWYRQTLGQGPEFLTYFQNEAQLEKSRLLSDRFSAERPKGSFSTLEIQRTEQGDSAMYLCASSLARQENTEAFFGQGTRLTVV.

The chain has TRBV9 and TRBJ1-6, with 7 nucleotides matching TRBD1. This CDR3 spans 13 amino acids. Germline-derived CDR1 and CDR2 are SGDLS and YYNGEE. J gave up 10 bases and V 3 bases, and 4 bases lay outside the gene matches. CDR3 bases: TGTGCCAGCAGCGCCGACAGGGCCTCACCCCTCCACTTT. This translates into CASSADRASPLHF.

V usage is TRBV11-2 and J usage is TRBJ1-1; D not resolved. V lost 5 bases to trimming and J lost 6 bases, with 13 bases between them. CDR1 SGHAT and CDR2 FQNNGV come from the germline V gene. This CDR3 spans 13 amino acids. In DNA, the CDR3 is TGTGCCAGCAGCGGCTTGGTTCGGGCTGAAGCTTTCTTT. It yields the protein CASSGLVRAEAFF.

The chain uses TRBV12-5 and TRBJ2-7; weak D call: TRBD1 (6 bases). V dropped 6 bases and J dropped 3 bases, with 12 bases sitting between them. The CDR3 extends over 13 amino acids. Germline V lookup: CDR1 LGHNT, CDR2 FRNRAP. This CDR3 is CASGRDNYYEQYF. CDR3 sequence (DNA): TGTGCTAGTGGCCGGGACAACTACTACGAGCAGTACTTC.

This rearrangement joins TRBV7-2 to TRBJ1-2; possibly TRBD1 for D (5 bases). This CDR3 comprises 15 residues. Trimming removed 6 bases at V and 5 bases at J, with 19 bases between. CDR1 and CDR2 (germline): SGHTA, FQGNSA. CDR3 protein: CASRGEQSSFYGYTF. DNA for the CDR3: TGTGCCAGCAGAGGGGAACAGTCGAGTTTTTATGGCTACACCTTC.

This clone was recorded once. The V gene is TRBV7-2, the J gene TRBJ2-3; tentative D call: TRBD1 (5 bases). The germline V gene encodes CDR1 SGHTA and CDR2 FQGNSA. The V gene lost 5 bases and the J gene lost 5 bases, with 11 bases spanning the gap. The CDR3 runs to 13 residues. In nucleotides, the CDR3 is TGTGCCAGCAGCCCTGGCCAGGGAGATACGCAGTATTTT. Residues: CASSPGQGDTQYF.

The chain joins TRBV5-4 to TRBJ2-3, with D possibly matching TRBD1 (8 bases). The CDR3 is 15 residues long. The V and J ends lost 2 bases and 4 bases respectively, with 14 bases between them. The germline V gene encodes CDR1 SGHNT and CDR2 YYREEE (reference sequence). CDR3 DNA: TGTGCCAGCAGCTTTAGGACAGGGAGGGCAGATACGCAGTATTTT. Residues: CASSFRTGRADTQYF.

As to this clone: Compared with germline, one end of the junction differs, possibly owing to a read error. The chain carries TRBV19 and TRBJ2-7, with a possible D match to TRBD1 (6 bases). Germline CDR1 and CDR2: LNHDA and SQIVND (reference sequence). The CDR3 runs to 15 residues. Here the CDR3 DNA reads TGTGCCAGTATCTCTCGTGGGGACACCCCGTTCCACCTTGTCTTC. Its translation is CASISRGDTPFHLVF.

The J gene is TRBJ2-1, the V gene TRBV7-8, with TRBD2 as a possible D gene (6 bases). Germline loops: CDR1 SGHVS, CDR2 FQNEAQ. CDR3 length: 18 amino acids. V was pared by 4 bases and J by 2 bases, with 21 bases between. CDR3 sequence (DNA): TGTGCCAGCAGCTCAATGATAAACCGGGACTTACCCTACAATGAGCAGTTCTTC. This gives the protein CASSSMINRDLPYNEQFF.

This clone was observed a handful of times. The gene calls are TRBV5-8 and TRBJ1-2, with TRBD1 matching over 8 bases. V dropped 4 bases and J dropped 2; count of bases not matched to a gene: 4. The CDR3 contains 14 residues. Germline loops: CDR1 SGHTS, CDR2 YDEGEE. The CDR3 DNA follows: TGTGCCAGCAGCGTTCAGGGGGCAAACTATGGCTACACCTTC. It yields the protein CASSVQGANYGYTF.

The gene calls are TRBV7-3 and TRBJ2-2; TRBD1 matches 7 bases. The CDR3 has 15 residues. Germline CDR1 SGHTA, CDR2 FQGTGA. The V and J ends lost 5 bases and 4 bases, in that order; junction bases with no gene match: 7. Here the CDR3 reads CASSPRQGGTGELFF. In DNA, the CDR3 is TGTGCCAGCAGCCCTCGACAGGGTGGCACCGGGGAGCTGTTTTTT.

The CDR3 loop is CASSSGTGRSYNSPLHF. The CDR3 DNA sequence: TGTGCCAGCAGCTCGGGGACAGGGAGGTCCTATAATTCACCCCTCCACTTT. The V gene is TRBV7-9, the J gene TRBJ1-6; 9 bases map to TRBD1. This CDR3 is 17 amino acids long. Per germline, CDR1 SEHNR and CDR2 FQNEAQ (reference sequence). Trimming took 4 bases from V and 1 from J; bases not matched to a gene: 5.

This clone has a single count. This rearrangement joins TRBV14 to TRBJ2-3, with D perhaps matching TRBD2 (6 bases). CDR3 size: 16 residues. Per the germline V gene, CDR1 is SGHDN and CDR2 is FVKESK. Trimming left V 0 bases short and J 0 bases short, with 10 bases between. CDR3 in DNA: TGTGCCAGCAGCCAAGATGAACGGGGGAGCACAGATACGCAGTATTTT. It specifies CASSQDERGSTDTQYF.

This clone is a singleton in its sample. The gene calls are TRBV9 and TRBJ2-1, with a tentative D call TRBD1 (6 bases). Trimming shortened V by 0 bases and J by 3 bases, and 13 bases separated the two germline ends. The CDR3 spans 16 residues. The V gene's germline CDR1 is SGDLS and CDR2 YYNGEE. CDR3 nucleotide sequence: TGTGCCAGCAGCGTAGCAGACAGGCTCTTCTACAATGAGCAGTTCTTC. This sequence encodes CASSVADRLFYNEQFF. Drawing the rest from reference TRBV9 and TRBJ2-1, the complete variable domain is DSGVTQTPKHLITATGQRVTLRCSPRSGDLSVYWYQQSLDQGLQFLIQYYNGEERAKGNILERFSAQQFPDLHSELNLSSLELGDSALYFCASSVADRLFYNEQFFGPGTRLTVL.

The V gene is TRBV4-1, the J gene TRBJ1-2; D not certain. The CDR3 length is 18 residues. V was cut by 1 base and J by 4 bases, with 22 bases left in between. Germline V lookup: CDR1 MGHRA, CDR2 YSYEKL. DNA for the CDR3: TGCGCCAGCAGCCAAGCCCCCAGGCGCACAAACCTCGGCTATGGCTACACCTTC. It encodes CASSQAPRRTNLGYGYTF.

V is TRBV9 and J is TRBJ2-1; a weak D match, TRBD2 (6 bases). From germline, CDR1 is SGDLS and CDR2 YYNGEE. Trimming took off 4 bases at V and 1 base at J, with 15 bases between the two ends. The CDR3 sequence is 16 residues long. The CDR3 sequence is CASSTIPGVSYNEQFF. CDR3 in DNA: TGTGCCAGCAGCACGATACCGGGGGTATCCTACAATGAGCAGTTCTTC. The full variable domain, completed using reference TRBV9 and TRBJ2-1, is DSGVTQTPKHLITATGQRVTLRCSPRSGDLSVYWYQQSLDQGLQFLIQYYNGEERAKGNILERFSAQQFPDLHSELNLSSLELGDSALYFCASSTIPGVSYNEQFFGPGTRLTVL.

V is TRBV9 and J is TRBJ2-3, with 7 bases identical to TRBD2. Germline CDR1 is SGDLS and CDR2 is YYNGEE. After removal of 4 bases from V and 0 bases from J, the junction contained 11 bases not matched to a gene. The CDR3 extends over 17 amino acids. CDR3 region: CASSHQQAGPSTDTQYF. CDR3 DNA sequence: TGTGCCAGCAGCCACCAACAAGCGGGGCCGAGCACAGATACGCAGTATTTT.

This chain uses TRBV7-9 with TRBJ1-1; D possibly corresponds to TRBD1 (6 bases). Trimming shortened V by 1 base and J by 4 bases, and 10 bases separated the two germline ends. The CDR3 is 14 amino acids. Germline assignment: CDR1 SEHNR and CDR2 FQNEAQ (reference sequence). The CDR3 coding sequence is TGTGCCAGCAGCTTAGATCAGGGGACCACTGAAGCTTTCTTT. This sequence encodes CASSLDQGTTEAFF.

This clone was recorded only once. The CDR3 is CASSPDRTNTGELFF. The CDR3 coding sequence is TGTGCCAGCAGCCCGGACAGGACGAACACCGGGGAGCTGTTTTTT. This chain connects TRBV7-8 to TRBJ2-2, with 7 nucleotides matching TRBD1. V lost 5 bases and J lost 0; bases outside the gene matches: 3. The CDR3 extends over 15 amino acids. CDR1 is SGHVS, CDR2 FQNEAQ, per germline. Full variable domain (outside the CDR3, taken from reference TRBV7-8 and TRBJ2-2): GAGVSQSPRYKVAKRGQDVALRCDPISGHVSLFWYQQALGQGPEFLTYFQNEAQLDKSGLPSDRFFAERPEGSVSTLKIQRTQQEDSAVYLCASSPDRTNTGELFFGEGSRLTVL.

The J gene is TRBJ2-6, the V gene TRBV7-2; D perhaps matches TRBD1 (6 bases). The germline gives CDR1 SGHTA, CDR2 FQGNSA. The CDR3 consists of 15 residues. Trimming removed 4 bases from V and 2 bases from J, with 9 bases in between. The CDR3: CASSSGGAGANVLTF. DNA of the CDR3: TGTGCCAGCAGCTCTGGGGGCGCTGGGGCCAACGTCCTGACTTTC.

V usage is TRBV7-2 and J usage is TRBJ2-7, with D tentatively TRBD1 (7 bases). Germline CDR1 SGHTA, CDR2 FQGNSA. This CDR3 spans 15 amino acids. The V end lost 5 bases, the J end lost 4 bases, and 18 bases lay between the germline ends. The CDR3 DNA sequence: TGTGCCAGCAGCCTGACGACAGGGACTCAATACGAGCAGTACTTC. It translates to CASSLTTGTQYEQYF.

The gene calls are TRBV27 and TRBJ2-3; 8 nucleotides match TRBD2. After removal of 2 bases from V and 4 bases from J, the junction contained 11 bases not matched to a gene. The CDR3 is 17 amino acids. Germline V CDR1 and CDR2: MNHEY, SMNVEV (reference sequence). DNA for the CDR3: TGTGCCAGCAGTTTAGGAGGAATAGCGGGGCCGGCAGATACGCAGTATTTT. Amino acid sequence: CASSLGGIAGPADTQYF.

This clone was counted a single time. Here the CDR3 DNA reads TGTGCCAGCAGCACAGGGGACTATGGCTACACCTTC. Translation gives CASSTGDYGYTF. V and J are TRBV2 and TRBJ1-2, with 7 positions matching TRBD1. Germline V CDR1 and CDR2: SNHLY, FYNNEI. With 6 bases clipped from V and 3 bases from J, the junction kept 1 base outside the gene matches. The CDR3 has 12 residues.